The clone carrying this T cell receptor beta chain appeared a few times. The table came from immunoSEQ multiplex PCR; TCRdb's copy has only in-frame clones and leaves some out. Among 200,000 to 250,000 clones, over 80% were seen once, and the ten largest hold less than 3.5%. The junction had 5 bases not matched to a gene; V was cut back by 6 bases and J by 7 bases. Per the germline V gene, CDR1 is MNHEY and CDR2 is SVGAGI. The CDR3 extends over 14 amino acids. Seattle researchers signed up patients amid active infection and tracked them longitudinally. These data belong to a study of blood T cell repertoires in COVID-19.

The sample was peripheral blood. The gene calls are TRBV6-5 and TRBJ1-6; 8 bases match TRBD1. The receptor was isolated from a man younger than 45 with COVID-19, enrolled during active disease. CDR3 residues: CASRGGQANSPLHF. For the CDR3, the DNA is TGTGCCAGCAGGGGGGGACAGGCCAATTCACCCCTCCACTTT.